This T cell receptor beta chain is from a study of T cells in women clearing cervical HPV infection. Looking at the study overall: HLA type stays a possible confounder, typing being limited.

Method: immunoSEQ multiplex PCR; TCRdb's copy keeps in-frame clones and lacks some. This sample carries 20,000 to 25,000 clones, with approximately 2.5% going to the ten biggest clones. As concerns this clone: Its target is not known. The CDR3 end falls 3 residues outside the read, so it is completed with the germline J gene.

MY09/MY11 PCR detected cervical HPV DNA; dot-blot assigned genotypes. Study-wide findings and caveats: Unknown T-cell numbers per sample may underlie the richness differences.

The CDR3 is 12 residues long. Germline CDR1 SGHAT, CDR2 FQDESV (reference sequence). V dropped 3 bases and J dropped 1 base, with 3 bases sitting between them. Sequencing used blood buffy coat. V gene TRBV11-1 combines with J gene TRBJ1-1; D is ambiguous. The clonotype originates from a woman aged 18-70 years with a cervical HPV16 infection that either progressed to CIN3+ or cleared (not recorded which). The CDR3 loop reads CASSFWNTEAFF. The DNA read from the CDR3 is TGTGCCAGCAGCTTCTGGAACACTGAA. The full variable domain, rest sourced from reference TRBV11-1 and TRBJ1-1, is EAEVAQSPRYKITEKSQAVAFWCDPISGHATLYWYRQILGQGPELLVQFQDESVVDDSQLPKDRFSAERLKGVDSTLKIQPAELGDSAMYLCASSFWNTEAFFGQGTRLTVV.